The T cell receptor beta chain under discussion was sequenced for a study of OX40 agonist ivuxolimab in advanced cancers. The CDR3 loop spans 14 amino acids. Germline-derived CDR1 and CDR2 are MNHEY and SVGAGI. V lost 5 bases and J 2 bases, leaving 12 bases between the germline ends. The protocol was immunoSEQ multiplex PCR, while the TCRdb copy is restricted to in-frame clones and leaves out a portion. The table records approximately 89,000 clones, roughly 90% of them present only once. The material sequenced was CD4+ or CD8+ T cells sorted from blood, taken in a trial of the OX40 agonist ivuxolimab. The clonotype comes from an adult with an advanced solid tumor such as melanoma, head and neck, liver or kidney cancer. The V and J genes are TRBV6-5 and TRBJ2-5, with TRBD2 as a possible D gene (5 bases). The CDR3 spells CASSPRDPQETQYF. The DNA of the CDR3 is TGTGCCAGCAGTCCCCGGGATCCTCAAGAGACCCAGTACTTC.